Reported below is one T cell receptor beta chain. At one end the junction does not follow the germline gene, possibly because of a read error. The CDR3 is made up of 13 amino acids. Germline V gives CDR1 DFQATT, CDR2 SNEGSKA (reference sequence). Primed by a sample-barcoded 5' primer and a J-beta primer mix, a second PCR proceeded for 7 to 11 cycles. MiXCR, applied by TCRdb to the 5' RACE reads, yields one record per CDR3 protein. The sample yields 550,000 to 750,000 distinct CDR3 sequences, around 21% seen once. This specimen belongs to a study of blood T cells in healthy people across ages. This TCR was recovered from a man aged 65-85 years in good health. The chain recombines TRBV20-1 with TRBJ1-2; D uncertain. Sequencing used blood. The CDR3: CSARVIQNYGYTF. In DNA form, the CDR3 reads TGCAGTGCTAGAGTTATTCAGAACTATGGTTACACCTTC.